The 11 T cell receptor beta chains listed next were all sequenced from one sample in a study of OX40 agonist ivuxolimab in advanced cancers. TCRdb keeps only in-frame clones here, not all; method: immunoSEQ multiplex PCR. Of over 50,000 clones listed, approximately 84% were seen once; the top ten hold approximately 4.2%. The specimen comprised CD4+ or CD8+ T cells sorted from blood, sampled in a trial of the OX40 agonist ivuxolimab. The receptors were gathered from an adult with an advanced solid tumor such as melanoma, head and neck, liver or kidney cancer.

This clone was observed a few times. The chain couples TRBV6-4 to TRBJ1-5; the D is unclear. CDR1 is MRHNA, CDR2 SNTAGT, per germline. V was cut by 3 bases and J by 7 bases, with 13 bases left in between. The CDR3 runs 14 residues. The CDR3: CASSETYGSQPQHF. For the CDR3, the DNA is TGTGCCAGCAGTGAGACTTACGGTTCACAGCCCCAGCATTTT.

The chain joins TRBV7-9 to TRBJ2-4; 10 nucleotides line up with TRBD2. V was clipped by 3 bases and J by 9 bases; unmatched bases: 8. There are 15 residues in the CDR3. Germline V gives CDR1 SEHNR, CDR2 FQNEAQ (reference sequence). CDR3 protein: CASSLTGTSETIQYF. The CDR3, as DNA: TGTGCCAGCAGCTTGACCGGGACTAGCGAAACCATTCAGTACTTC.

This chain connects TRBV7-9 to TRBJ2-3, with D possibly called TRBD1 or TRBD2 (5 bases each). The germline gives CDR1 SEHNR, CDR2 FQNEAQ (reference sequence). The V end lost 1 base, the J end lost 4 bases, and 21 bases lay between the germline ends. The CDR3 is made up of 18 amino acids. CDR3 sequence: CASSLVTGRLRRADTQYF. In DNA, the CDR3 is TGTGCCAGCAGCTTAGTAACGGGGCGCTTGAGAAGGGCAGATACGCAGTATTTT.

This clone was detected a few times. The CDR3 region is CASSKTGVIAGELFF. The DNA of the CDR3 is TGTGCCAGCAGCAAAACAGGGGTGATCGCCGGGGAGCTGTTTTTT. The chain carries TRBV6-5 and TRBJ2-2, with 7 bases fitting TRBD1. From germline, CDR1 is MNHEY and CDR2 SVGAGI. CDR3 size: 15 residues. V shed 6 bases, J shed 6 bases, and the junction held 10 bases outside the gene matches.

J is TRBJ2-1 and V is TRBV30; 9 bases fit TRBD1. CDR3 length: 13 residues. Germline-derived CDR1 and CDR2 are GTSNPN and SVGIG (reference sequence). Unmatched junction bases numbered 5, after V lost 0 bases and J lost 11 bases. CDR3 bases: TGTGCCTGGAGTGTAGGGGACAGGGCTAAGCAGTTCTTC. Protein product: CAWSVGDRAKQFF.

CDR3 region: CASSPRRLAGNTGELFF. DNA of the CDR3: TGTGCCAGCAGCCCCCGACGACTAGCGGGGAACACCGGGGAGCTGTTTTTT. The chain carries TRBV7-7 and TRBJ2-2, with 10 bases aligning to TRBD2. V was clipped by 5 bases and J by 1 base; unmatched bases: 7. Looked up from germline, CDR1 is SSHAT and CDR2 is FNYEAQ (reference sequence). The CDR3 extends over 17 amino acids.

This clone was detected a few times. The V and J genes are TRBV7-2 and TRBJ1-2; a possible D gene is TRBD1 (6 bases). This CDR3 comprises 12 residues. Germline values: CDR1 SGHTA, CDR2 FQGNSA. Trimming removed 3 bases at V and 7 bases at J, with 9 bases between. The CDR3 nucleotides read TGTGCCAGCAGCTTCGGGGGGCGTGGCTACACCTTC. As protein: CASSFGGRGYTF.

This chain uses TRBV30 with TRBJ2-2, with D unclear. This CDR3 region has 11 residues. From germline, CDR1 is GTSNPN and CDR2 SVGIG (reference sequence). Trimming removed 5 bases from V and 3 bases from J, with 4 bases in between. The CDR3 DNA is TGTGCCTGGGGTTACACCGGGGAGCTGTTTTTT. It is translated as CAWGYTGELFF. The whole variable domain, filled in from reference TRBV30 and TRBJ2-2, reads SQTIHQWPATLVQPVGSPLSLECTVEGTSNPNLYWYRQAAGRGLQLLFYSVGIGQISSEVPQNLSASRPQDRQFILSSKKLLLSDSGFYLCAWGYTGELFFGEGSRLTVL.

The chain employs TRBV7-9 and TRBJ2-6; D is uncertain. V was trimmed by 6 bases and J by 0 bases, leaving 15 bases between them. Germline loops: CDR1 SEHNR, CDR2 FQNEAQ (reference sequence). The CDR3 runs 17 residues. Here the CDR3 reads CASSSLGRASGANVLTF. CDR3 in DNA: TGTGCCAGCAGTTCCCTAGGACGTGCCTCTGGGGCCAACGTCCTGACTTTC.

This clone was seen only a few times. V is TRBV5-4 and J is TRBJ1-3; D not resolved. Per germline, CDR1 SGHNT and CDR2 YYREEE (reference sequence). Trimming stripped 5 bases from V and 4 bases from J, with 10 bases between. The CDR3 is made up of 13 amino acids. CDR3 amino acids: CASSRPGGNTIYF. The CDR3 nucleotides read TGTGCCAGCAGTCGCCCCGGGGGAAACACCATATATTTT.

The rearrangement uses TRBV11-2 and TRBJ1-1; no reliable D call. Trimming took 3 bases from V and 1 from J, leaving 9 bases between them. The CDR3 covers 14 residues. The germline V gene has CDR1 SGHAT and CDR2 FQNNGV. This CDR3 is CASSFSGKNTEAFF. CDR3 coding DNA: TGTGCCAGCAGCTTTTCCGGGAAGAACACTGAAGCTTTCTTT.